The 32 T cell receptor beta chains listed next were all sequenced from one sample in a study of glioma-infiltrating T cells after dendritic cell vaccination. Some clones are missing from TCRdb's copy, which holds only in-frame ones; the method was immunoSEQ multiplex PCR. The sample lists some 87,000 clones, about 85% seen once, with roughly 2.9% in the top ten. The specimen comprised blood, sampled before dendritic cell vaccination. These TCRs come from a human donor with glioblastoma.

The chain links TRBV18 to TRBJ2-7; 8 positions agree with TRBD1. V gave up 3 bases and J gave up 3 bases; unmatched junction bases: 10. CDR1 is KGHSH, CDR2 LQKENI, per germline. The CDR3 has 16 residues. CDR3 amino acids: CASSPPRVDRGYEQYF. CDR3 coding DNA: TGTGCCAGCTCACCTCCCCGAGTCGACAGGGGCTACGAGCAGTACTTC.

The chain links TRBV7-9 to TRBJ1-5; weak D call: TRBD1 (6 bases). Germline lookup yields CDR1 SEHNR and CDR2 FQNEAQ (reference sequence). The CDR3 is 13 amino acids. The V end lost 7 bases, the J end lost 7 bases, and 14 bases lay between the germline ends. CDR3 sequence reads: CASTTQGDQPQHF. The CDR3 DNA sequence: TGTGCCAGCACCACACAGGGAGACCAGCCCCAGCATTTT.

This clone was counted once. The V gene is TRBV10-2, the J gene TRBJ2-1, with D possibly being TRBD2 (7 bases). Germline lookup yields CDR1 WSHSY and CDR2 SAAADI. The CDR3 is 13 residues long. The CDR3 region has the DNA TGCGCGACTGGGGGGGGCTACGACAATGAGCAGTTCTTC. Its translation is CATGGGYDNEQFF.

The chain is built from TRBV18 and TRBJ2-6; D may be TRBD2 (5 bases). Germline V gives CDR1 KGHSH, CDR2 LQKENI. Trimming shortened V by 1 base and J by 0 bases, and 7 bases separated the two germline ends. This CDR3 contains 16 residues. CDR3 in DNA: TGTGCCAGCTCACCACTACGGGACTCTGGGGCCAACGTCCTGACTTTC. Its protein product is CASSPLRDSGANVLTF. The complete variable domain, with remaining parts taken from reference TRBV18 and TRBJ2-6, reads NAGVMQNPRHLVRRRGQEARLRCSPMKGHSHVYWYRQLPEEGLKFMVYLQKENIIDESGMPKERFSAEFPKEGPSILRIQQVVRGDSAAYFCASSPLRDSGANVLTFGAGSRLTVL.

CDR3: CASSLDRLGGELFF. The CDR3 DNA sequence: TGTGCCAGCAGCTTAGACAGGTTGGGCGGGGAGCTGTTTTTT. The J gene is TRBJ2-2, the V gene TRBV7-3, with D tentatively TRBD1 (6 bases). The CDR3 is 14 amino acids. V lost 2 bases to trimming and J lost 7 bases, with 11 bases between them. Germline V gene sequence: CDR1 SGHTA, CDR2 FQGTGA.

V and J are TRBV9 and TRBJ2-7; a weak D match, TRBD1 (5 bases). Germline V CDR1 and CDR2: SGDLS, YYNGEE. The CDR3 extends over 15 amino acids. V lost 0 bases, J lost 5 bases, and 15 bases lay in between. CDR3 loop: CASSVAVQGRHEQYF. The CDR3, as DNA: TGTGCCAGCAGCGTAGCGGTTCAGGGTCGCCACGAGCAGTACTTC.

In this sample, this clone turned up once. The chain is built from TRBV27 and TRBJ1-5; TRBD1 matches at 8 bases. Trimming removed 4 bases from V and 12 bases from J; junction bases left unmatched: 8. Germline V gene data show CDR1 as MNHEY and CDR2 as SMNVEV (reference sequence). This CDR3 region has 13 residues. DNA of the CDR3: TGTGCCAGCAGTTATTCGACAGGGGTTGGCCAGCATTTT. Protein product: CASSYSTGVGQHF.

The chain joins TRBV7-8 to TRBJ2-7, with D perhaps TRBD1 (6 bases). Germline assignment: CDR1 SGHVS and CDR2 FQNEAQ. V lost 0 bases and J 13 bases, leaving 13 bases between the germline ends. This CDR3 comprises 12 residues. The CDR3 loop reads CASSLALDRIYF. Written as DNA, the CDR3 is TGTGCCAGCAGCTTAGCCCTAGACAGGATATACTTC.

The CDR3 sequence is CASGPPYTGELFF. The CDR3 coding sequence is TGTGCTAGTGGTCCTCCGTATACCGGGGAGCTGTTTTTT. The rearrangement joins TRBV12-5 to TRBJ2-2; D ambiguous. V lost 5 bases to trimming and J lost 5 bases, with 9 bases between them. The CDR3 contains 13 residues. Per the germline V gene, CDR1 is LGHNT and CDR2 is FRNRAP.

The V call is TRBV5-6, the J call TRBJ2-1, with 9 bases lining up with TRBD1. The CDR3 extends over 15 amino acids. V shed 4 bases, J shed 4 bases, and the junction held 6 bases outside the gene matches. Germline V CDR1 and CDR2: SGHDT, YYEEEE. This chain's CDR3 is CASSPGQGAYNEQFF. Written as DNA, the CDR3 is TGTGCCAGCAGCCCGGGACAGGGCGCGTACAATGAGCAGTTCTTC.

The chain uses TRBV27 and TRBJ2-7; D might be TRBD2 (6 bases). The germline V and J ends were trimmed by 4 bases and 3 bases, with 13 bases remaining between them. The CDR3 is 14 residues long. Germline CDR1 is MNHEY and CDR2 is SMNVEV (reference sequence). The CDR3 nucleotides read TGTGCCAGCAGTTCCTATGGACTATTCTACGAGCAGTACTTC. Translation gives CASSSYGLFYEQYF.

The V and J genes are TRBV6-1 and TRBJ2-5, with 9 bases identical to TRBD2. The V and J ends lost 5 bases and 3 bases, in that order; junction bases with no gene match: 7. The CDR3 length is 15 residues. Germline CDR1 is MNHNS and CDR2 is SASEGT. The CDR3 DNA reads TGTGCCAGCAGTCTAGGACTAGCGCTCGAAGAGACCCAGTACTTC. Its translation: CASSLGLALEETQYF.

This chain uses TRBV30 with TRBJ2-5; no firm D call. The V gene's germline CDR1 is GTSNPN and CDR2 SVGIG (reference sequence). The CDR3 is 12 residues long. V was clipped by 0 bases and J by 5 bases, with 7 bases between them. CDR3: CAWSVMRETQYF. As DNA, the CDR3 is TGTGCCTGGAGTGTGATGAGGGAGACCCAGTACTTC.

The DNA of the CDR3 is TGTGCCAGCAGCCAGGGTTCCAGGGGAGCGGAGCAGTTCTTC. It is translated as CASSQGSRGAEQFF. V gene TRBV2 combines with J gene TRBJ2-1, with D perhaps matching TRBD1 (6 bases). V lost 6 bases and J 10 bases, leaving 19 bases between the germline ends. CDR1 is SNHLY and CDR2 is FYNNEI in the germline V gene. The CDR3 spans 14 residues.

The chain combines TRBV19 with TRBJ1-4; D possibly corresponds to TRBD1 (6 bases). Germline CDR1 is LNHDA and CDR2 is SQIVND (reference sequence). Deletions cut 4 bases from V and 3 bases from J, with 12 bases between. The CDR3 is made up of 15 amino acids. CDR3 protein: CASSTVGAANEKLFF. The CDR3 coding sequence is TGTGCCAGTAGTACCGTGGGGGCGGCTAATGAAAAACTGTTTTTT.

The chain couples TRBV11-2 to TRBJ2-7; D uncertain. V shed 2 bases and J shed 2 bases, with 7 bases lying between them. This CDR3 has 13 amino acids. The germline V gene has CDR1 SGHAT and CDR2 FQNNGV. CDR3 nucleotides: TGTGCCAGCAGCTTAAGTACAGCCTACGAGCAGTACTTC. Translation gives CASSLSTAYEQYF.

The V call is TRBV2, the J call TRBJ2-5, with TRBD1 identical over 7 bases. Germline V gene sequence: CDR1 SNHLY, CDR2 FYNNEI. The ends lost 6 bases at V and 5 bases at J; junction bases unmatched: 9. The CDR3 runs to 14 residues. The CDR3 region has the DNA TGTGCCAGCAGCTACTCTAGGGGGCCGGAGACCCAGTACTTC. Translation: CASSYSRGPETQYF.

CDR3 in amino acids: CSVVDLRYNEQFF. CDR3 sequence (DNA): TGCAGCGTTGTTGATTTGCGGTACAATGAGCAGTTCTTC. The J gene is TRBJ2-1, the V gene TRBV29-1; D remains ambiguous. V dropped 4 bases and J dropped 4 bases, with 11 bases sitting between them. Germline CDR1 reads SQVTM; CDR2 reads ANQGSEA. The CDR3 is 13 amino acids.

The rearrangement links TRBV19 to TRBJ1-6, with 7 bases that match TRBD1. V shed 0 bases, J shed 2 bases, and the junction held 4 bases outside the gene matches. The CDR3 extends over 17 amino acids. CDR1 and CDR2 from the germline V gene are LNHDA and SQIVND (reference sequence). The CDR3 coding sequence is TGTGCCAGTAGTATAGATCCGGGGACAGCCTATAATTCACCCCTCCACTTT. Translating it yields CASSIDPGTAYNSPLHF.

J is TRBJ2-3 and V is TRBV30; 11 bases agree with TRBD2. The CDR3 runs 15 residues. The V and J ends lost 2 bases and 0 bases, in that order; junction bases with no gene match: 1. Germline V gene data show CDR1 as GTSNPN and CDR2 as SVGIG (reference sequence). The CDR3 region is CAWSRTSGSTDTQYF. The DNA for the CDR3 is TGTGCCTGGAGTAGGACTAGCGGGAGCACAGATACGCAGTATTTT.

V and J are TRBV30 and TRBJ2-5; 8 bases are shared with TRBD2. The CDR3 is made up of 13 amino acids. The ends lost 4 bases at V and 5 bases at J; junction bases unmatched: 6. Germline V gene lookup returns CDR1 GTSNPN and CDR2 SVGIG (reference sequence). As DNA, the CDR3 is TGTGCCTGGAATGGCGGGAGGAGGGAGACCCAGTACTTC. The encoded protein is CAWNGGRRETQYF.

This clone occurred a few times. The chain links TRBV7-9 to TRBJ1-1; D is undetermined. The CDR3 sequence is 14 residues long. Germline CDR1 and CDR2: SEHNR and FQNEAQ (reference sequence). V lost 5 bases to trimming and J lost 1 base, with 11 bases between them. In DNA form, the CDR3 reads TGTGCCAGCAGCCTTCAGGCGGGGAACACTGAAGCTTTCTTT. Translation gives CASSLQAGNTEAFF.

This chain connects TRBV6-6 to TRBJ2-7; D may be TRBD1 (5 bases). The V end lost 2 bases, the J end lost 4 bases, and 9 bases lay between the germline ends. The CDR3 runs 13 residues. From germline, CDR1 is MNHNY and CDR2 SVGAGI (reference sequence). The CDR3 bases are TGTGCCAGCAGTTACGGGGCTGGGTACGAGCAGTACTTC. Translated, it gives CASSYGAGYEQYF.

As DNA, the CDR3 is TGTGCCAGCAGTTACTCGAGGAACACCGGGGAGCTGTTTTTT. Its translation is CASSYSRNTGELFF. This chain connects TRBV6-5 to TRBJ2-2; D gene ambiguous. This CDR3 is built from 14 residues. Trimming took 0 bases from V and 1 from J, leaving 3 bases between them. CDR1 and CDR2 (germline): MNHEY, SVGAGI.

J is TRBJ1-5 and V is TRBV19, with D possibly being TRBD1 (5 bases). CDR3 size: 15 residues. Trimming pared 1 base from V and 3 bases from J, leaving 10 bases between. The germline gives CDR1 LNHDA, CDR2 SQIVND (reference sequence). The CDR3 protein is CASSIVREPNQPQHF. CDR3 nucleotide sequence: TGTGCCAGTAGTATAGTCAGGGAACCCAATCAGCCCCAGCATTTT. Together with reference TRBV19 and TRBJ1-5, the CDR3 gives the full variable domain: DGGITQSPKYLFRKEGQNVTLSCEQNLNHDAMYWYRQDPGQGLRLIYYSQIVNDFQKGDIAEGYSVSREKKESFPLTVTSAQKNPTAFYLCASSIVREPNQPQHFGDGTRLSIL.

This clone came up once. The genes are TRBV27 and TRBJ1-2; D is possibly TRBD1 (5 bases). V was pared by 7 bases and J by 6 bases, with 18 bases between. CDR1 is MNHEY and CDR2 is SMNVEV in the germline V gene (reference sequence). This CDR3 region has 14 residues. The CDR3 reads CASTPRGGADGYTF. CDR3 nucleotides: TGTGCCAGCACTCCCCGAGGAGGGGCAGATGGCTACACCTTC.

The gene calls are TRBV11-2 and TRBJ1-2, with D tentatively TRBD1 (5 bases). The CDR3 loop spans 14 amino acids. With 5 bases removed from V and 0 bases from J, the gap between germline ends came to 10 bases. The germline V gene has CDR1 SGHAT and CDR2 FQNNGV. This chain's CDR3 is CASSIPTANYGYTF. In nucleotides, the CDR3 is TGTGCCAGCAGCATCCCGACAGCTAACTATGGCTACACCTTC.

The chain combines TRBV4-2 with TRBJ1-5; D is ambiguous. CDR1 and CDR2 from the germline V gene are LGHNA and YNFKEQ. Trimming took 0 bases from V and 5 from J, leaving 5 bases between them. This CDR3 region has 13 residues. The CDR3 DNA is TGTGCCAGCAGCCAAGACCAGGATCAGCCCCAGCATTTT. Protein product: CASSQDQDQPQHF.

The gene calls are TRBV9 and TRBJ2-7; 7 bases are shared with TRBD1. Germline loops: CDR1 SGDLS, CDR2 YYNGEE. The V and J ends lost 0 bases and 4 bases, in that order; junction bases with no gene match: 10. The CDR3 sequence is 16 residues long. The CDR3, as DNA: TGTGCCAGCAGCGTAGGTCCTCCGGGACAGCTATACGAGCAGTACTTC. It codes for CASSVGPPGQLYEQYF.

CDR3 DNA sequence: TGTGCCAGCAGTTACCACCCGGGACAGGACTACGAGCAGTACTTC. It is translated as CASSYHPGQDYEQYF. The V and J genes are TRBV6-5 and TRBJ2-5; 8 positions match TRBD1. TRBJ2-7 explains the end of the DNA better; the J call may be wrong. The CDR3 runs to 15 residues. Germline V gene lookup returns CDR1 MNHEY and CDR2 SVGAGI.

The chain joins TRBV4-1 to TRBJ2-2, with 9 bases lining up with TRBD1. Germline CDR1 is MGHRA and CDR2 is YSYEKL. The ends lost 3 bases at V and 6 bases at J; junction bases unmatched: 8. The CDR3 runs to 16 residues. CDR3 DNA sequence: TGCGCCAGCAGCCAGGGGGACAGGGCCACTCCCGGGGAGCTGTTTTTT. It yields the protein CASSQGDRATPGELFF.

The rearrangement links TRBV18 to TRBJ2-5; 14 bases line up with TRBD2. The CDR3 has 16 residues. The trim removed 2 bases at V and 4 bases at J, leaving 3 bases unmatched. Germline V gene lookup returns CDR1 KGHSH and CDR2 LQKENI. The CDR3 bases are TGTGCCAGCTCACCATGGACTAGCGGGGGGTCAGAGACCCAGTACTTC. Its translation: CASSPWTSGGSETQYF. The complete variable domain, with remaining parts taken from reference TRBV18 and TRBJ2-5, reads NAGVMQNPRHLVRRRGQEARLRCSPMKGHSHVYWYRQLPEEGLKFMVYLQKENIIDESGMPKERFSAEFPKEGPSILRIQQVVRGDSAAYFCASSPWTSGGSETQYFGPGTRLLVL.